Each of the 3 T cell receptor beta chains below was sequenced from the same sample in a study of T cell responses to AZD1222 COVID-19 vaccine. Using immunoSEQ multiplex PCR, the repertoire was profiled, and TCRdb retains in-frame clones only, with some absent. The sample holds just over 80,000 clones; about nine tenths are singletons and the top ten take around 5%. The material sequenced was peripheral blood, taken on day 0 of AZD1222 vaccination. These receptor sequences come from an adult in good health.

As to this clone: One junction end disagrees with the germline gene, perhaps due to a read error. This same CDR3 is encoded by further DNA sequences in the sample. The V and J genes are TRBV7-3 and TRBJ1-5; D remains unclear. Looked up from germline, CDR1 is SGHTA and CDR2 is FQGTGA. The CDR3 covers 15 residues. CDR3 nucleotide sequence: TGTGCCAGCAGCTTAGATGGCGGTGCGAATCAGCCCCAACATTTT. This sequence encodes CASSLDGGANQPQHF.

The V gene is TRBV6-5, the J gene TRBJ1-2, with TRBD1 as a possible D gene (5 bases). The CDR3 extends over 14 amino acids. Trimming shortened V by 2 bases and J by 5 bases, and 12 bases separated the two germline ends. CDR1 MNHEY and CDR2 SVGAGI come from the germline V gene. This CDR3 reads CASSYGDAKYGYTF. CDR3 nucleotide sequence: TGTGCCAGCAGTTACGGGGACGCGAAGTATGGCTACACCTTC.

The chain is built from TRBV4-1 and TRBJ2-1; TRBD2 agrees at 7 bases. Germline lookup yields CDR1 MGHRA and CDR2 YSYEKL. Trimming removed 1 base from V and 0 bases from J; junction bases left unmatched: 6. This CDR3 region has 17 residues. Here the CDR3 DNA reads TGCGCCAGCAGCCAAGGAAGACTAGCAGGCTCCTACAATGAGCAGTTCTTC. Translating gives CASSQGRLAGSYNEQFF.